The TCR beta chain under discussion was sequenced for a study of blood T cells in healthy people across ages. As for the study in general: Capture via template switching afforded approximately one barcoded beta molecule per two T cells.

On this clonotype itself: Its cognate antigen is unknown.

A second PCR of 7 to 11 cycles used a sample-barcoded 5' primer and a J-beta primer mix. TCRdb re-called the 5' RACE reads through MiXCR, storing one row per CDR3 protein. The sample contains around 520,000 distinct CDR3 sequences, about 27% of which appear only once. The germline V gene encodes CDR1 MNHNY and CDR2 SVGAGI (reference sequence). The CDR3 is 14 amino acids. V lost 2 bases to trimming and J lost 2 bases, with 7 bases between them. Whole-study findings and limits: Researchers deemed the diversity estimates from one million T cells underestimates. Higher naive T cell percentage went strongly together with higher TCR beta diversity.

These data were likewise used in another study, on T cells of mothers and their children.

The sequenced sample was blood. The receptor comes from a boy aged 2-15 years in good health. The rearrangement joins TRBV6-6 to TRBJ2-1; D is unresolved. The DNA of the CDR3 is TGTGCCAGCAGTTACGACCAGGCCTACAATGAGCAGTTCTTC. As protein: CASSYDQAYNEQFF.